This entry lists 6 T cell receptor beta chains sequenced from one sample in a study of naive and memory T cell subsets (dated by TCRdb to the late 2010s). Library prep was done by UMI-ligation and nested PCR. Sequencing was carried out with an Illumina MiSeq. The beta constant-region primer consisted of an equimolar mixture of two oligonucleotides that together covered TRBC1 and TRBC2. Four rounds of PCR were used to amplify ligated cDNA, with nested alpha and beta constant-region primers being used together with the SP2 primer. TCRdb reprocessed the public reads (quality trimming at Q25 with fastp, clone calling with MiXCR) and kept in-frame beta chains. Rows are unified per CDR3 protein, each entry keeping the most common DNA and genes. The sample table holds 15,000 or so distinct CDR3 sequences, of which 8% to 9.5% were seen once. The ten largest clones capture roughly 24% of the sample. The sequencing input was central memory CD8+ T cells from blood. The cell subset or site label for this specimen denotes: central memory, CD45RA- CD27+. These receptor sequences come from a human donor in good health.

The chain uses TRBV28 and TRBJ2-1, with D perhaps given as TRBD1 or TRBD2 (5 bases each). Germline-derived CDR1 and CDR2 are MDHEN and SYDVKM. The CDR3 has 15 residues. The ends were cut back, 2 bases at V and 6 bases at J, with 14 bases in the middle. The CDR3 protein is CASSLMRGEVNEQFF. The CDR3 bases are TGTGCCAGCAGTTTAATGAGGGGAGAAGTCAATGAGCAGTTCTTC.

This clonotype was seen more than once but under ten times. The V and J genes are TRBV12-3 or TRBV12-4 and TRBJ1-2; TRBD1 matches 7 bases. Germline trimming cut 3 bases from V and 5 bases from J; bases unmatched to any gene: 6. The CDR3 length is 14 residues. CDR3 DNA: TGTGCCAGCAGTTTGGGGGGACAGCTATATGGCTACACCTTC. This sequence encodes CASSLGGQLYGYTF.

This clonotype was detected only a few times. The CDR3 protein is CASSYDGTSSYGYTF. In DNA, the CDR3 is TGTGCCAGCAGTTACGACGGGACGTCTTCCTATGGCTACACCTTC. The gene calls are TRBV6-2 or TRBV6-3 and TRBJ1-2; TRBD1 is a possible D gene (5 bases). The germline gives CDR1 MNHEY, CDR2 SVGEGT. The CDR3 has 15 amino acids. The germline V and J ends were trimmed by 2 bases and 4 bases, with 14 bases remaining between them.

This chain connects TRBV6-2 or TRBV6-3 to TRBJ1-1, with TRBD1 identical over 9 bases. The CDR3 is 14 amino acids. V dropped 7 bases and J dropped 5; count of bases not matched to a gene: 8. CDR1 and CDR2 (germline): MNHEY, SVGEGT. CDR3 nucleotides: TGTGCCAGCACCTTACAGGGGGCGCGGACTGAAGCTTTCTTT. Its protein product is CASTLQGARTEAFF.

This clonotype was observed many times. CDR3 DNA sequence: TGTGCCAGCAGCTTCGGAGACACCGGGGAGCTGTTTTTT. Translating gives CASSFGDTGELFF. The rearrangement links TRBV11-2 to TRBJ2-2; the D is unclear. The CDR3 is 13 amino acids. Per germline, CDR1 SGHAT and CDR2 FQNNGV. The germline V and J ends were trimmed by 3 bases and 3 bases, with 5 bases remaining between them.

The V call is TRBV27, the J call TRBJ1-4; D is uncertain. Trimming shortened V by 5 bases and J by 4 bases, and 11 bases separated the two germline ends. The CDR3 spans 14 residues. Germline V lookup: CDR1 MNHEY, CDR2 SMNVEV (reference sequence). Here the CDR3 DNA reads TGTGCCAGCAGTCCACGAGGGCATAATGAAAAACTGTTTTTT. Translated: CASSPRGHNEKLFF.